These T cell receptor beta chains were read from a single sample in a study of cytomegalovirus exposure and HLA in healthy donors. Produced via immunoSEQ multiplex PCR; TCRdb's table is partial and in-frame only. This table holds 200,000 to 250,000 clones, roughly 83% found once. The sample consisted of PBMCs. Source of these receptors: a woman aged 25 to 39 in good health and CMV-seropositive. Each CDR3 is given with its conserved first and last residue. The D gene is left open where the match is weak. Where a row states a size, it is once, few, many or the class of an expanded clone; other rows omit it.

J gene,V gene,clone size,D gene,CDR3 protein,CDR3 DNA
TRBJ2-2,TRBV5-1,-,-,CASSSISGGGTGELFF,TGCGCCAGCAGCTCGATAAGCGGAGGAGGCACCGGGGAGCTGTTTTTT
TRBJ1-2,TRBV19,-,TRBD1,CASSLIRDRGGYGYTF,TGTGCCAGTAGTCTCATCCGGGACAGGGGTGGATATGGCTACACCTTC
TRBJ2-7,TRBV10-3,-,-,CAISETGEVYEQYF,TGTGCCATCAGTGAGACAGGGGAGGTCTACGAGCAGTACTTC
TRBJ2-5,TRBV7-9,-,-,CASSSDHTRSRGETQYF,TGTGCCAGCAGCTCAGACCACACCCGGAGTAGAGGGGAGACCCAGTACTTC
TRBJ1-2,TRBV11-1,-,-,CASSFKWDKDGYTF,TGTGCCAGCAGCTTTAAATGGGACAAGGATGGCTACACCTTC
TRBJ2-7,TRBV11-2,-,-,CASSSSWTGYEQYF,TGTGCCAGCAGCTCCTCGTGGACTGGATACGAGCAGTACTTC
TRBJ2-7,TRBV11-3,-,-,CASSLGTDEQYF,TGTGCCAGCAGCTTAGGTACGGACGAGCAGTACTTC
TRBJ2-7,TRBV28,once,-,CASSFLDGTYEQYF,TGTGCCAGCAGTTTCTTGGACGGAACCTACGAGCAGTACTTC
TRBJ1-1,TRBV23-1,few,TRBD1,CASSQPGQGWNTEAFF,TGCGCCAGCAGTCAGCCGGGACAGGGATGGAACACTGAAGCTTTCTTT
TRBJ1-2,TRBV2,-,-,CASRTEYHYGYTF,TGTGCCAGCAGGACAGAGTACCACTATGGCTACACCTTC
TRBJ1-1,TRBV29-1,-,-,CSVDTADEAFF,TGCAGCGTTGACACCGCGGATGAAGCTTTCTTT
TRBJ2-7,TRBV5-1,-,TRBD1,CASSWGTGDYEQYF,TGCGCCAGCAGCTGGGGGACAGGGGACTACGAGCAGTACTTC
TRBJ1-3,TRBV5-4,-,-,CASTDAFNTIYF,TGTGCCAGCACAGACGCATTCAACACCATATATTTT
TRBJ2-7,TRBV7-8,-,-,CAARDSALSGEQYF,TGTGCAGCCCGGGACTCCGCTTTGTCGGGCGAGCAGTACTTC
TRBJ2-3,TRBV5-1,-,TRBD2,CASSLFLAGGGNTDTQYF,TGCGCCAGCAGCTTGTTTCTAGCGGGAGGGGGCAACACAGATACGCAGTATTTT
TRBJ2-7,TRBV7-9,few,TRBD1,CASSPTGASYEQYF,TGTGCCAGCAGCCCGACAGGGGCCAGCTACGAGCAGTACTTC
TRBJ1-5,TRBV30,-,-,CAWSQGMGNQPQHF,TGTGCCTGGTCGCAGGGCATGGGCAATCAGCCCCAGCATTTT
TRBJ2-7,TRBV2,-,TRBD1,CASSERTGPSYEQYF,TGTGCCAGCAGTGAACGGACAGGGCCGTCCTACGAGCAGTACTTC
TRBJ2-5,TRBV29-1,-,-,CSVPGQLASGTQYF,TGCAGCGTTCCCGGACAGCTTGCCAGTGGGACCCAGTACTTC
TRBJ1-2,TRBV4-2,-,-,CASSHRTANYGYTF,TGTGCCAGCAGCCACAGGACGGCTAACTATGGCTACACCTTC
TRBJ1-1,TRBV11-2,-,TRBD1,CASSPSTGASEAFF,TGTGCCAGCAGCCCGTCGACAGGGGCATCTGAAGCTTTCTTT
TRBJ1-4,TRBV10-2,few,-,CASSRGGTNEKLFF,TGCGCCAGCAGCCGGGGGGGAACTAATGAAAAACTGTTTTTT
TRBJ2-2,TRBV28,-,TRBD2,CASSSGRGTGELFF,TGTGCCAGCAGTTCCGGGAGGGGGACCGGGGAGCTGTTTTTT
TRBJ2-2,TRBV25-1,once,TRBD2,CASSDTSGDTGELFF,TGTGCCAGCAGTGACACTAGCGGAGACACCGGGGAGCTGTTTTTT
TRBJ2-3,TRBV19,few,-,CASSTQRTDTQYF,TGTGCCAGTAGTACCCAACGGACAGATACGCAGTATTTT
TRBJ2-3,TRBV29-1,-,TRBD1,CSVELTGDGTDTQYF,TGCAGCGTTGAATTGACAGGGGACGGCACAGATACGCAGTATTTT
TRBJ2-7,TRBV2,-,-,CASSRQVLRAGQSF,-
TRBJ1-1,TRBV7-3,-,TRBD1,CASSFTGATEAFF,TGTGCCAGCAGCTTTACAGGGGCCACTGAAGCTTTCTTT
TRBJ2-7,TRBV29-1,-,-,CSVESGTGREQYF,TGCAGCGTTGAATCTGGGACCGGTCGGGAGCAGTACTTC
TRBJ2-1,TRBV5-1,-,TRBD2,CASSLAGTSGRANNEQFF,TGCGCCAGCAGCCTGGCCGGGACTAGCGGGAGGGCCAATAATGAGCAGTTCTTC